This T cell receptor (beta chain) came from a study of T-cell reconstitution after alpha-beta-depleted transplantation in children. Study-wide results and limits: Surviving recipient T cells and intrathymic progenitors accounted for some patients' high TCRbeta diversity at day 60.

CDR1 and CDR2 (germline): LNHNV, YYDKDF (reference sequence). This CDR3 contains 16 residues. V trimming: 2 bases; J trimming: 1 base; junction bases outside the gene matches: 3. Preparation of the TCRbeta library was carried out with unique molecular identifiers. Each CDR3 protein is one row after TCRdb ran MiXCR on the PCR reads. The sample contains roughly 300,000 distinct CDR3 sequences, around 10% of which appear only once. In its sample, this clonotype was seen many times. Its antigen is unidentified. This chain uses TRBV15 with TRBJ2-1, with TRBD2 matching 9 bases. The sample consisted of peripheral blood, taken 180 days after TCRalphabeta/CD19-depleted stem cell transplant. The TCR comes from a male patient aged 2 to 10 who had a stem cell transplant for chronic granulomatous disease, so the T cells may come from the graft donor. CDR3 residues: CATSRSSGGSYNEQFF. CDR3 DNA sequence: TGTGCCACCAGCAGATCAAGCGGGGGGTCCTACAATGAGCAGTTCTTC.